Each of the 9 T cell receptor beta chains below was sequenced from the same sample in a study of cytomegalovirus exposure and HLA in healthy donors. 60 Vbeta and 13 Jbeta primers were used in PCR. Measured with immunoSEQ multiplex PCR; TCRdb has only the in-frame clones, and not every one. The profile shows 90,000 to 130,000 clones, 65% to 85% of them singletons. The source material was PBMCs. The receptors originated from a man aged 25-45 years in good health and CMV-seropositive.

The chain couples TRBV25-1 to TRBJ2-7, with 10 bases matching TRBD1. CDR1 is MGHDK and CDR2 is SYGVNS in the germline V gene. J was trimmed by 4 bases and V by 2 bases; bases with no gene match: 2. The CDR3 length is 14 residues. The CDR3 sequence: CASSEQDRGYEQYF. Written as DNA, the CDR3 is TGTGCCAGCAGTGAACAGGACAGGGGGTACGAGCAGTACTTC.

The CDR3 DNA reads TGTGCCAGCAGGGATTCGACTAGCGGGGGGCCCGAGCAGTACTTC. Amino acids: CASRDSTSGGPEQYF. This sequence joins TRBV6-5 and TRBJ2-7, with 13 bases fitting TRBD2. The CDR3 spans 15 residues. After removal of 6 bases from V and 6 bases from J, the junction contained 8 bases not matched to a gene. The germline CDR1 and CDR2 sequences are MNHEY and SVGAGI.

CDR3 nucleotides: TGTGCCAGCAGCTTAGTCGGCTCGGGCTCCTACGAGCAGTACTTC. Translated, it gives CASSLVGSGSYEQYF. The chain couples TRBV11-2 to TRBJ2-7; D gene ambiguous. V lost 1 base, J lost 0 bases, and 10 bases lay in between. CDR1 is SGHAT and CDR2 is FQNNGV in the germline V gene. CDR3 length equals 15 residues.

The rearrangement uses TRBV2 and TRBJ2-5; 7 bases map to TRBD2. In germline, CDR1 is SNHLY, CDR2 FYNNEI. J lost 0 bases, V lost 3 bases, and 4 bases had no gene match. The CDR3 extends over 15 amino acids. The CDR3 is CASSEQRGNQETQYF. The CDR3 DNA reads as TGTGCCAGCAGTGAGCAGCGGGGCAACCAAGAGACCCAGTACTTC.

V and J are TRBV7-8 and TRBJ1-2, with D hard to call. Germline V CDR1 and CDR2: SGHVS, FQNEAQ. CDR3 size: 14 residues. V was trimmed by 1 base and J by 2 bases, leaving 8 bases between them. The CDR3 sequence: CASSLVPENYGYTF. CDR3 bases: TGTGCCAGCAGCTTAGTACCTGAGAACTATGGCTACACCTTC.

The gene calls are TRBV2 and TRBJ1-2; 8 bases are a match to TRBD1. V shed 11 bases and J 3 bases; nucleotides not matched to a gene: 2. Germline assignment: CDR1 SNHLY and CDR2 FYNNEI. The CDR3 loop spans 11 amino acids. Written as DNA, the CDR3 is TGTGCCGGGGGACAGGACTATGGCTACACCTTC. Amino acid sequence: CAGGQDYGYTF.

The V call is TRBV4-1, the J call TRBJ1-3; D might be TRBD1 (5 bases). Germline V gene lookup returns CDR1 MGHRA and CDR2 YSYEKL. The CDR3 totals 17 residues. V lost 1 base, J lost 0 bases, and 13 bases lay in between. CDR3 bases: TGCGCCAGCAGCCAAGGCCACGGGGGGTCCTCTGGAAACACCATATATTTT. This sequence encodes CASSQGHGGSSGNTIYF.

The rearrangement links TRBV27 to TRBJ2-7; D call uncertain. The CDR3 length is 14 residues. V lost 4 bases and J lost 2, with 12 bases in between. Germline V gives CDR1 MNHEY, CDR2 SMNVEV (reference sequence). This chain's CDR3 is CASSSAATTYEQYF. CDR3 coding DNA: TGTGCCAGCAGTTCCGCGGCCACCACCTACGAGCAGTACTTC.

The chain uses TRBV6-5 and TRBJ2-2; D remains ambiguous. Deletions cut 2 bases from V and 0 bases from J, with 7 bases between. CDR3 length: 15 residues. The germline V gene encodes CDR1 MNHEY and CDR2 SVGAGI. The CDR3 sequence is CASSYNFPNTGELFF. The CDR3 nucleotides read TGTGCCAGCAGTTACAACTTCCCGAACACCGGGGAGCTGTTTTTT.